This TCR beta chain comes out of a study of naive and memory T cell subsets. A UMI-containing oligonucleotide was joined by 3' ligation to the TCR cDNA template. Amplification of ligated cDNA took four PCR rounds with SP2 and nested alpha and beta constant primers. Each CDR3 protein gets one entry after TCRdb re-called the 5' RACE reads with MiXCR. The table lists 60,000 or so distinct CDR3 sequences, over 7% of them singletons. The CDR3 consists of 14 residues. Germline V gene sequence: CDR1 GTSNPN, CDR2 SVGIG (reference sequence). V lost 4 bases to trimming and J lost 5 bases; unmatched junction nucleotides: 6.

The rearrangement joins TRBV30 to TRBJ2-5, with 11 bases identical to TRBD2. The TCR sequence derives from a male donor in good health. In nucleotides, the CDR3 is TGTGCCTGGAATAGCGGGAGGGCCGGGGAGACCCAGTACTTC. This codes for CAWNSGRAGETQYF.